One sample yielded the 5 T cell receptor beta chains listed below, sequenced in a study of identical twins. TCRdb independently ran MiXCR on the 5' RACE reads; one entry per CDR3 protein. Among around 1.7 million distinct CDR3 sequences listed, about 30% were seen once. Material: cord blood. These receptors were collected from a newborn girl in good health.

The chain carries TRBV27 and TRBJ1-6; D gene uncertain. The germline CDR1 and CDR2 sequences are MNHEY and SMNVEV (reference sequence). V lost 5 bases to trimming and J lost 7 bases, with 9 bases between them. There are 13 residues in the CDR3. The CDR3 nucleotides read TGTGCCAGCAGTCTTAGGTGGAATTCACCCCTCCACTTT. Amino acids: CASSLRWNSPLHF.

The rearrangement uses TRBV5-1 and TRBJ1-1; D not resolved. V lost 0 bases, J lost 6 bases, and 12 bases lay in between. Germline loops: CDR1 SGHRS, CDR2 YFSETQ. The CDR3 runs 14 residues. The CDR3 DNA reads as TGCGCCAGCAGCTTGGGTGTTCGGGGTCCTGAAGCTTTCTTT. Its protein product is CASSLGVRGPEAFF.

On this clonotype itself: One junction end disagrees with the germline gene, perhaps due to a read error. For the CDR3, the DNA is TGTGCCAGCAGTTTAGGGGACAGGGCCGTATATGGCCACACCTTC. The encoded protein is CASSLGDRAVYGHTF. The rearrangement uses TRBV28 and TRBJ1-2, with 9 bases fitting TRBD1. CDR1 is MDHEN and CDR2 is SYDVKM in the germline V gene. This CDR3 has 15 residues.

In this sample, this clonotype turned up many times. The chain links TRBV4-2 to TRBJ1-5, with D hard to call. The CDR3 runs 14 residues. The germline CDR1 and CDR2 sequences are LGHNA and YNFKEQ. Trimming removed 0 bases from V and 1 base from J, with 4 bases in between. The CDR3 DNA reads as TGTGCCAGCAGCCAAGAAGGGAGCAATCAGCCCCAGCATTTT. Translating it yields CASSQEGSNQPQHF.

V usage is TRBV20-1 and J usage is TRBJ2-2, with D maybe TRBD2 (5 bases). Germline V lookup: CDR1 DFQATT, CDR2 SNEGSKA (reference sequence). With 5 bases removed from V and 1 base from J, the gap between germline ends came to 11 bases. The length of the CDR3 is 14 residues. CDR3 nucleotide sequence: TGCAGTGCTCCCCACGGAGGGAACACCGGGGAGCTGTTTTTT. It translates to CSAPHGGNTGELFF.